Presented here are 30 T cell receptor beta chains from one specimen sequenced in a study of monozygotic twins with inflammatory bowel disease. TCRdb re-called the 5' RACE reads and gives one entry per CDR3 protein, without DNA. The table for this sample gives tens of thousands of distinct CDR3 sequences. Sequencing input: blood. All receptors come from a human donor with ulcerative colitis or Crohn's disease, or a healthy co-twin of an affected twin (not recorded which).

The chain employs TRBV18 and TRBJ2-5; TCRdb calls TRBD1, which cannot be checked without DNA. The germline gives CDR1 KGHSH, CDR2 LQKENI. CDR3 length: 15 residues. CDR3 loop: CASSLRARGEETQYF. Full variable domain (outside the CDR3, taken from reference TRBV18 and TRBJ2-5): NAGVMQNPRHLVRRRGQEARLRCSPMKGHSHVYWYRQLPEEGLKFMVYLQKENIIDESGMPKERFSAEFPKEGPSILRIQQVVRGDSAAYFCASSLRARGEETQYFGPGTRLLVL.

This chain uses TRBV12-3 or TRBV12-4 with TRBJ1-2; the D call of TRBD1 rests on TCRdb alone, since no DNA is present to check it. The CDR3 length is 13 residues. The CDR3 is CASSFYRAYGYTF.

This chain links TRBV5-1 with TRBJ2-7; TCRdb lists TRBD1, though no DNA is available to test this call. The V gene's germline CDR1 is SGHRS and CDR2 YFSETQ. CDR3 size: 13 residues. CDR3 loop: CASSPRQGIEQYF.

The chain has TRBV6-5 and TRBJ1-2; with no DNA, the TCRdb D assignment of TRBD1 cannot be verified. The CDR3 contains 14 residues. Germline V gives CDR1 MNHEY, CDR2 SVGAGI. The CDR3 loop is CASSYGAEDYGYTF.

The chain couples TRBV20-1 to TRBJ1-2; checking the TCRdb D call of TRBD1 is not possible without DNA. Germline V lookup: CDR1 DFQATT, CDR2 SNEGSKA (reference sequence). This CDR3 is 16 amino acids long. The CDR3 loop is CSASATEQGSNYGYTF.

This sequence joins TRBV2 and TRBJ1-3; TCRdb's D call, TRBD1, is unchecked because there is no DNA. The CDR3 is 15 residues long. Germline values: CDR1 SNHLY, CDR2 FYNNEI. CDR3: CASSDPAHSGNTIYF.

CDR3 loop: CAISDVGGATNTEAFF. The chain recombines TRBV10-3 with TRBJ1-1; TCRdb lists TRBD1, though no DNA is available to test this call. The germline CDR1 and CDR2 sequences are ENHRY and SYGVKD. CDR3 length: 16 residues.

The chain couples TRBV6-2 or TRBV6-3 to TRBJ1-5. The germline CDR1 and CDR2 sequences are MNHEY and SVGEGT. The CDR3 has 14 amino acids. The CDR3 loop is CASSYSFRDQPQHF.

The CDR3: CSVGEQGVDSPLHF. The genes are TRBV29-1 and TRBJ1-6; TCRdb's assignment of TRBD1 cannot be checked, as there is no DNA. The CDR3 has 14 amino acids. The germline V gene encodes CDR1 SQVTM and CDR2 ANQGSEA.

The chain uses TRBV5-1 and TRBJ2-3. CDR1 SGHRS and CDR2 YFSETQ come from the germline V gene. CDR3 size: 17 residues. The CDR3 sequence is CASSLLGVQASTDTQYF.

The chain is built from TRBV5-1 and TRBJ2-2; no DNA is available, so the TRBD2 call from TCRdb remains unchecked. The germline V gene encodes CDR1 SGHRS and CDR2 YFSETQ. This CDR3 spans 14 amino acids. The CDR3 reads CASSLSVPIGELFF.

The V call is TRBV11-2, the J call TRBJ2-7; TCRdb selects TRBD1, and the lack of DNA leaves this call unchecked. The CDR3 has 14 amino acids. Germline CDR1 and CDR2: SGHAT and FQNNGV. The CDR3 reads CASSLQGRLVEQYF.

The chain employs TRBV5-5 and TRBJ2-7; TCRdb selects TRBD1, and the lack of DNA leaves this call unchecked. In germline, CDR1 is SGHKS, CDR2 YYEKEE (reference sequence). CDR3 length equals 14 residues. CDR3 sequence: CASSLGTGVFEQYF.

The chain is built from TRBV18 and TRBJ1-1; TCRdb outputs TRBD1, but without DNA this stays unchecked. The germline gives CDR1 KGHSH, CDR2 LQKENI. This CDR3 has 16 residues. The CDR3 here is CASSPQTGDMSTEAFF.

The J gene is TRBJ2-4, the V gene TRBV7-2; there is no DNA to check the TCRdb D call of TRBD1. Germline V gives CDR1 SGHTA, CDR2 FQGNSA. The CDR3 sequence is 15 residues long. CDR3 protein: CASSLSVGDVNIQYF.

The V gene is TRBV27, the J gene TRBJ2-6. Germline CDR1 reads MNHEY; CDR2 reads SMNVEV (reference sequence). CDR3 size: 14 residues. The CDR3 reads CASSQTSGANVLTF.

The chain joins TRBV12-3 or TRBV12-4 to TRBJ1-1. The CDR3 loop spans 13 amino acids. CDR3 protein: CASSPRSNTEAFF.

The chain couples TRBV7-8 to TRBJ1-6. Germline CDR1 and CDR2: SGHVS and FQNEAQ. The CDR3 covers 14 residues. The chain's CDR3 is CASSSGISRSPLHF.

The chain's CDR3 is CASSRSGQETQYF. This chain connects TRBV18 to TRBJ2-5. The CDR3 totals 13 residues. In germline, CDR1 is KGHSH, CDR2 LQKENI.

The rearrangement uses TRBV5-1 and TRBJ1-2; the TCRdb D gene call, TRBD1, has no DNA to confirm it. The germline V gene has CDR1 SGHRS and CDR2 YFSETQ. CDR3 length: 16 residues. The CDR3 loop is CASSSGTSRANYGYTF.

J is TRBJ2-7 and V is TRBV5-5. The CDR3 covers 15 residues. Germline CDR1 and CDR2: SGHKS and YYEKEE (reference sequence). The CDR3 loop reads CASSSVWTYNYEQYF.

The chain employs TRBV7-8 and TRBJ2-5. CDR1 SGHVS and CDR2 FQNEAQ come from the germline V gene. The CDR3 sequence is 13 residues long. The CDR3 here is CASSFTAEETQYF. Full variable domain (rest looked up from reference TRBV7-8 and TRBJ2-5): GAGVSQSPRYKVAKRGQDVALRCDPISGHVSLFWYQQALGQGPEFLTYFQNEAQLDKSGLPSDRFFAERPEGSVSTLKIQRTQQEDSAVYLCASSFTAEETQYFGPGTRLLVL.

V gene TRBV5-1 combines with J gene TRBJ2-3; TCRdb calls TRBD1, which cannot be checked without DNA. From germline, CDR1 is SGHRS and CDR2 YFSETQ. CDR3 length equals 17 residues. CDR3 sequence reads: CASSLAPGQKRENTQYF.

CDR3 in amino acids: CASSAPLGGSREQYF. This chain uses TRBV10-2 with TRBJ2-7; TCRdb proposes TRBD1, but this gene call is untestable without DNA. CDR3 length: 15 amino acids. Germline CDR1 WSHSY, CDR2 SAAADI.

The rearrangement joins TRBV12-3 or TRBV12-4 to TRBJ2-2; TCRdb calls TRBD1, which cannot be checked without DNA. CDR3 length: 15 residues. The CDR3 protein is CASSTGGTHTGELFF.

The rearrangement joins TRBV7-9 to TRBJ2-7; TCRdb outputs TRBD2, but without DNA this stays unchecked. The CDR3 consists of 15 residues. The germline V gene has CDR1 SEHNR and CDR2 FQNEAQ (reference sequence). The CDR3 spells CASRPVGQPTYEQYF.

The rearrangement joins TRBV7-9 to TRBJ1-1. The CDR3 runs to 14 residues. CDR1 SEHNR and CDR2 FQNEAQ come from the germline V gene (reference sequence). This CDR3 is CASSLVTGLSRAFF.

CDR3 sequence reads: CSARAPLDQETQYF. The J gene is TRBJ2-5, the V gene TRBV20-1; the TCRdb D gene call, TRBD2, has no DNA to confirm it. Germline CDR1 is DFQATT and CDR2 is SNEGSKA (reference sequence). CDR3 length: 14 amino acids.

The chain is built from TRBV20-1 and TRBJ2-2; absent DNA, TCRdb's TRBD1 call cannot be checked. The germline V gene has CDR1 DFQATT and CDR2 SNEGSKA (reference sequence). The CDR3 is made up of 17 amino acids. The CDR3: CSARDWAGTGPTGELFF.

The chain has TRBV12-3 or TRBV12-4 and TRBJ2-5; with no DNA, the TCRdb D assignment of TRBD2 cannot be verified. This CDR3 is 14 amino acids long. CDR3 sequence reads: CASSRTSAQETQYF.